A single sample is the source of the 30 T cell receptor beta chains below, sequenced in a study of T cells in localized non-small cell lung cancer. The repertoire was sequenced with immunoSEQ multiplex PCR; TCRdb's copy has only in-frame clones and lacks some. The table includes some 20,000 clones, roughly nine tenths detected once. The sample in question was peripheral blood, obtained before any cancer treatment. These receptor sequences come from a woman aged 40-70 years with stage I lung adenocarcinoma.

The chain carries TRBV11-2 and TRBJ2-7; D call uncertain. V gave up 3 bases and J gave up 7 bases, with 13 bases separating them. The germline V gene has CDR1 SGHAT and CDR2 FQNNGV. This CDR3 spans 13 amino acids. CDR3 bases: TGTGCCAGCAGCTTCCTCTACCTTGGGGAGCAGTACTTC. Protein sequence: CASSFLYLGEQYF.

The V and J genes are TRBV7-2 and TRBJ1-5, with D uncertain. Trimming removed 5 bases at V and 10 bases at J, with 18 bases between. The CDR3 totals 14 residues. CDR1 is SGHTA and CDR2 is FQGNSA in the germline V gene. CDR3 nucleotide sequence: TGTGCCAGCAGCGAAAGGGCAGTTGCAGGACCCCAGCATTTT. Translation: CASSERAVAGPQHF.

The genes are TRBV18 and TRBJ2-6, with D perhaps matching TRBD1 (6 bases). The CDR3 contains 17 residues. Between the trimmed V and J ends, which lost 6 bases and 0 bases, there was a span of 15 bases. CDR1 is KGHSH, CDR2 LQKENI, per germline. CDR3 coding DNA: TGTGCCAGCTCCCTTCCTGGGGGCGGCTCTGGGGCCAACGTCCTGACTTTC. Its protein product is CASSLPGGGSGANVLTF.

The DNA for the CDR3 is TGTGCCAGCAGTTCAGGGGGACTCAATCAGCCCCAGCATTTT. This sequence encodes CASSSGGLNQPQHF. V and J are TRBV28 and TRBJ1-5, with TRBD1 identical over 7 bases. This CDR3 has 14 amino acids. V was clipped by 4 bases and J by 3 bases; unmatched bases: 3. Germline V gene data show CDR1 as MDHEN and CDR2 as SYDVKM.

DNA for the CDR3: TGTGCCAGCAGGGGTAGGGCCGCGAGCTCTGGGGCCAACGTCCTGACTTTC. It encodes CASRGRAASSGANVLTF. V gene TRBV7-8 combines with J gene TRBJ2-6; D gene uncertain. Germline V gene data show CDR1 as SGHVS and CDR2 as FQNEAQ. The CDR3 consists of 17 residues. V gave up 6 bases and J gave up 0 bases, with 15 bases separating them.

The chain links TRBV5-1 to TRBJ2-2; no clear D. This CDR3 comprises 11 residues. Germline loops: CDR1 SGHRS, CDR2 YFSETQ. V shed 3 bases and J shed 6 bases, with 3 bases lying between them. The CDR3 loop reads CASSSSGELFF. The CDR3 DNA sequence: TGCGCCAGCAGCTCTTCCGGGGAGCTGTTTTTT. The full variable domain, completed using reference TRBV5-1 and TRBJ2-2, is KAGVTQTPRYLIKTRGQQVTLSCSPISGHRSVSWYQQTPGQGLQFLFEYFSETQRNKGNFPGRFSGRQFSNSRSEMNVSTLELGDSALYLCASSSSGELFFGEGSRLTVL.

In its sample, this clone was seen once. This sequence joins TRBV6-4 and TRBJ2-1; no clear D gene. Germline CDR1 and CDR2: MRHNA and SNTAGT. The CDR3 covers 13 residues. Trimming cost V 6 bases and J 6 bases, with 12 bases left between them. CDR3 residues: CASRGPAVNEQFF. CDR3 nucleotides: TGTGCCAGCAGAGGACCGGCAGTCAATGAGCAGTTCTTC.

CDR3 residues: CASSEGLAGGGQETQYF. The CDR3 DNA reads TGTGCCAGCTCCGAGGGACTAGCGGGAGGGGGTCAAGAGACCCAGTACTTC. The chain joins TRBV18 to TRBJ2-5; 16 bases line up with TRBD2. V gave up 6 bases and J gave up 2 bases; unmatched junction bases: 6. Germline V gene lookup returns CDR1 KGHSH and CDR2 LQKENI. This CDR3 comprises 17 residues. The whole variable domain, remainder taken from reference TRBV18 and TRBJ2-5, is NAGVMQNPRHLVRRRGQEARLRCSPMKGHSHVYWYRQLPEEGLKFMVYLQKENIIDESGMPKERFSAEFPKEGPSILRIQQVVRGDSAAYFCASSEGLAGGGQETQYFGPGTRLLVL.

V and J are TRBV5-6 and TRBJ2-7; D unresolved. Germline V CDR1 and CDR2: SGHDT, YYEEEE. Between the trimmed V and J ends, which lost 0 bases and 2 bases, there was a span of 12 bases. The CDR3 length is 15 residues. CDR3 coding DNA: TGTGCCAGCAGCTTGGCCGGGCAGATTGCCTACGAGCAGTACTTC. Residues: CASSLAGQIAYEQYF.

The V gene is TRBV7-9, the J gene TRBJ1-3; D not resolved. Deletions cut 6 bases from V and 0 bases from J, with 6 bases between. Germline values: CDR1 SEHNR, CDR2 FQNEAQ (reference sequence). This CDR3 region has 13 residues. In DNA, the CDR3 is TGTGCCAGCAGTACTAGCTCTGGAAACACCATATATTTT. Protein: CASSTSSGNTIYF.

The V call is TRBV4-3, the J call TRBJ2-7, with 11 nucleotides matching TRBD1. V shed 3 bases, J shed 7 bases, and the junction held 8 bases outside the gene matches. The CDR3 totals 15 residues. CDR1 and CDR2 (germline): LGHNA, YSLEER. The CDR3 DNA reads TGCGCCAGCAGCCACCCCGGACAGGGGGCGACTGAGCAGTACTTC. It specifies CASSHPGQGATEQYF.

This chain uses TRBV7-9 with TRBJ2-7; possible D gene TRBD2, 5 bases. This CDR3 spans 13 amino acids. CDR1 and CDR2 from the germline V gene are SEHNR and FQNEAQ (reference sequence). Deletions cut 4 bases from V and 7 bases from J, with 14 bases between. The CDR3 region has the DNA TGTGCCAGCAGCTACAGCTACCCGGGGGAGCAGTACTTC. Translating gives CASSYSYPGEQYF.

This chain uses TRBV21-1 with TRBJ2-5; the table assigns TRBD2, which was not confirmed against the DNA. TRBV21-1 is a listed pseudogene. CDR3 length: 12 amino acids. The CDR3, as DNA: TGTGCCAGGGCTGGCGGGGGAGAGACCCAGTACTTC. This sequence encodes CARAGGGETQYF.

The chain employs TRBV5-1 and TRBJ2-3; D uncertain. The CDR3 spans 16 residues. The germline V and J ends were trimmed by 0 bases and 2 bases, with 13 bases remaining between them. Germline CDR1 is SGHRS and CDR2 is YFSETQ. The CDR3 loop is CASSLGWSDLTDTQYF. DNA of the CDR3: TGCGCCAGCAGCTTGGGGTGGAGCGACCTCACAGATACGCAGTATTTT. Based on the CDR3 plus reference TRBV5-1 and TRBJ2-3, the full variable domain is KAGVTQTPRYLIKTRGQQVTLSCSPISGHRSVSWYQQTPGQGLQFLFEYFSETQRNKGNFPGRFSGRQFSNSRSEMNVSTLELGDSALYLCASSLGWSDLTDTQYFGPGTRLTVL.

The V gene is TRBV10-3, the J gene TRBJ2-7, with 12 bases matching TRBD2. V trimming: 0 bases; J trimming: 2 bases; junction bases outside the gene matches: 8. The CDR3 has 18 residues. Per the germline V gene, CDR1 is ENHRY and CDR2 is SYGVKD. CDR3 sequence reads: CAISESMGLAGPTYEQYF. The CDR3 DNA sequence: TGTGCCATCAGTGAGTCGATGGGACTAGCGGGCCCAACCTACGAGCAGTACTTC.

V usage is TRBV6-1 and J usage is TRBJ2-7; 15 positions match TRBD2. V lost 4 bases and J lost 0; bases outside the gene matches: 13. The germline V gene has CDR1 MNHNS and CDR2 SASEGT. CDR3 length: 20 amino acids. The CDR3 DNA reads TGTGCCAGCAGTGGGGGACAGCCTTGGACTAGCGGGAGGGTCTCCTACGAGCAGTACTTC. Its translation is CASSGGQPWTSGRVSYEQYF.

The genes are TRBV10-2 and TRBJ2-1; TRBD1 matches 7 bases. Per the germline V gene, CDR1 is WSHSY and CDR2 is SAAADI. This CDR3 comprises 13 residues. The trim removed 6 bases at V and 9 bases at J, leaving 8 bases unmatched. CDR3 DNA sequence: TGCGCCAGCAGGCGCCCGGGACAGTTTGAGCAGTTCTTC. Amino acid sequence: CASRRPGQFEQFF.

This chain connects TRBV19 to TRBJ1-4; D is possibly TRBD1 (5 bases). CDR3 length: 15 residues. With 3 bases removed from V and 0 bases from J, the gap between germline ends came to 8 bases. Germline loops: CDR1 LNHDA, CDR2 SQIVND (reference sequence). CDR3 nucleotide sequence: TGTGCCAGTAGTATCCGAGGGGCAACTAATGAAAAACTGTTTTTT. Translation gives CASSIRGATNEKLFF.

The gene calls are TRBV2 and TRBJ2-7; perhaps TRBD1 as D (6 bases). The germline V and J ends were trimmed by 1 base and 3 bases, with 13 bases remaining between them. The CDR3 loop spans 15 amino acids. Germline lookup yields CDR1 SNHLY and CDR2 FYNNEI. The CDR3 is CASSEGSGEYYEQYF. CDR3 nucleotide sequence: TGTGCCAGCAGTGAAGGGTCAGGGGAGTACTACGAGCAGTACTTC.

This clone was observed once. The CDR3 reads CASSPGQGGNQPQHF. CDR3 DNA: TGTGCCAGCAGTCCGGGACAGGGGGGAAATCAGCCCCAGCATTTT. V usage is TRBV28 and J usage is TRBJ1-5, with TRBD1 identical over 11 bases. The trim removed 5 bases at V and 4 bases at J, leaving 4 bases unmatched. Germline lookup yields CDR1 MDHEN and CDR2 SYDVKM. This CDR3 contains 15 residues. The complete variable domain, with remaining parts taken from reference TRBV28 and TRBJ1-5, reads DVKVTQSSRYLVKRTGEKVFLECVQDMDHENMFWYRQDPGLGLRLIYFSYDVKMKEKGDIPEGYSVSREKKERFSLILESASTNQTSMYLCASSPGQGGNQPQHFGDGTRLSIL.

This chain connects TRBV6-1 to TRBJ1-5; D uncertain. This CDR3 region has 14 residues. V gave up 3 bases and J gave up 2 bases, with 8 bases separating them. CDR1 and CDR2 (germline): MNHNS, SASEGT. CDR3 bases: TGTGCCAGCAGTGAGTACATGGGCAATCAGCCCCAGCATTTT. Its protein product is CASSEYMGNQPQHF.

The chain recombines TRBV6-1 with TRBJ1-2; D perhaps matches TRBD1 (5 bases). CDR1 and CDR2 (germline): MNHNS, SASEGT. This CDR3 region has 15 residues. Trimming took off 2 bases at V and 2 bases at J, with 12 bases between the two ends. The CDR3, as DNA: TGTGCCAGCAGTGAACCTGGGGACCAAAACTATGGCTACACCTTC. Amino acid sequence: CASSEPGDQNYGYTF.

The chain recombines TRBV6-1 with TRBJ1-2, with D uncertain. Per germline, CDR1 MNHNS and CDR2 SASEGT. This CDR3 spans 14 amino acids. Trimming removed 7 bases from V and 1 base from J, with 13 bases in between. CDR3 DNA: TGTGCCAGCACTGAGGCCGTTTATAACTATGGCTACACCTTC. Its protein product is CASTEAVYNYGYTF.

This clone has just one count. The chain carries TRBV18 and TRBJ1-4, with unresolved D. V shed 2 bases and J shed 8 bases, with 12 bases lying between them. Looked up from germline, CDR1 is KGHSH and CDR2 is LQKENI. This CDR3 region has 14 residues. The CDR3 loop reads CASSPAYSGEKLFF. For the CDR3, the DNA is TGTGCCAGCTCACCAGCTTACAGCGGCGAAAAACTGTTTTTT.

The CDR3 loop is CASSPSGTDYGYTF. The CDR3, as DNA: TGTGCCAGCAGTCCGTCCGGGACGGACTATGGCTACACCTTC. The genes are TRBV28 and TRBJ1-2; possibly TRBD1 for D (5 bases). Trimming took off 5 bases at V and 3 bases at J, with 13 bases between the two ends. The V gene's germline CDR1 is MDHEN and CDR2 SYDVKM. The CDR3 is 14 amino acids.

This chain uses TRBV5-6 with TRBJ2-7; possibly TRBD1 or TRBD2 for D (5 bases each). The CDR3 runs 12 residues. Trimming cost V 3 bases and J 6 bases, with 10 bases left between them. Germline lookup yields CDR1 SGHDT and CDR2 YYEEEE. The CDR3 loop is CASSWGFSEQYF. In DNA form, the CDR3 reads TGTGCCAGCAGCTGGGGGTTCAGCGAGCAGTACTTC.

The rearrangement uses TRBV28 and TRBJ1-2, with a tentative D call TRBD1 (6 bases). The V gene's germline CDR1 is MDHEN and CDR2 SYDVKM. Trimming cost V 6 bases and J 8 bases, with 16 bases left between them. The CDR3 totals 13 residues. The CDR3 region is CASSPTGSGGYTF. DNA for the CDR3: TGTGCCAGCAGCCCTACAGGGTCTGGGGGCTACACCTTC.

This clone was seen more than once but under ten times. The same CDR3 is also encoded by other DNA sequences in this sample. V gene TRBV5-6 combines with J gene TRBJ2-1, with TRBD2 matching 12 bases. This CDR3 spans 18 amino acids. Germline V gives CDR1 SGHDT, CDR2 YYEEEE. Germline trimming cut 4 bases from V and 6 bases from J; bases unmatched to any gene: 14. As DNA, the CDR3 is TGTGCCAGCAGCCTGATTAAGCTAGCGGGAGGGCCAACCAATGAGCAGTTCTTC. It is translated as CASSLIKLAGGPTNEQFF. Full variable domain (outside the CDR3, taken from reference TRBV5-6 and TRBJ2-1): DAGVTQSPTHLIKTRGQQVTLRCSPKSGHDTVSWYQQALGQGPQFIFQYYEEEERQRGNFPDRFSGHQFPNYSSELNVNALLLGDSALYLCASSLIKLAGGPTNEQFFGPGTRLTVL.

This clone was seen a single time. The J gene is TRBJ2-3, the V gene TRBV7-2, with TRBD2 matching over 14 bases. CDR3 length: 19 residues. Trimming at V came to 2 bases and at J to 2 bases, leaving 9 bases not matched to a gene. Per the germline V gene, CDR1 is SGHTA and CDR2 is FQGNSA. This CDR3 is CASSLRGLAGVGVTDTQYF. CDR3 nucleotides: TGTGCCAGCAGCTTACGGGGACTAGCGGGAGTGGGGGTCACAGATACGCAGTATTTT.

This chain connects TRBV10-3 to TRBJ2-1; no reliable D call. Germline loops: CDR1 ENHRY, CDR2 SYGVKD. The CDR3 consists of 13 residues. V lost 7 bases, J lost 5 bases, and 12 bases lay in between. This CDR3 is CAIKGLQNNEQFF. The CDR3 DNA follows: TGTGCCATCAAGGGCCTTCAGAACAATGAGCAGTTCTTC.